The TCR beta chain described here comes from a study of T-cell memory formation after mild COVID-19. This clonotype was counted a few times. Its antigen remains unknown. Findings of the study overall: Proof of SARS-CoV-2 specificity was absent for the second-wave clones that crested on day 37.

TCRdb independently ran MiXCR on the 5' RACE reads; one entry per CDR3 protein. The sample records 450,000 to 700,000 distinct CDR3 sequences, approximately 18% being singletons. Sequencing used PBMCs or a T cell subset sorted from them (not recorded which). This sequence originates from an adult woman who had mild COVID-19 (a few samples of this study predate the infection). Cell type and time point are not known.

In DNA form, the CDR3 reads TGTGCCAGCAGTTTCAGGTCGTCTGAAGCTTTCTTT. Its protein is CASSFRSSEAFF. This chain joins TRBV12-3 or TRBV12-4 and TRBJ1-1; D is undetermined. V was clipped by 3 bases and J by 6 bases, with 8 bases between them. The CDR3 spans 12 residues.